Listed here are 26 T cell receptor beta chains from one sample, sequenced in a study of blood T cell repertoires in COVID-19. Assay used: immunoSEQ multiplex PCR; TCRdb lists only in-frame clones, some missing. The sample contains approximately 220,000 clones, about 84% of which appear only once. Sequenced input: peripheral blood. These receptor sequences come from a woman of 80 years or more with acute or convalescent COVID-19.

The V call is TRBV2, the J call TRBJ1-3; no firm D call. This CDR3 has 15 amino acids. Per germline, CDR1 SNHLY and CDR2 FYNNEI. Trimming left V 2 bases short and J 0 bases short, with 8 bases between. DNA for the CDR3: TGTGCCAGCAGTGAAACGGGGATCTCTGGAAACACCATATATTTT. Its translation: CASSETGISGNTIYF.

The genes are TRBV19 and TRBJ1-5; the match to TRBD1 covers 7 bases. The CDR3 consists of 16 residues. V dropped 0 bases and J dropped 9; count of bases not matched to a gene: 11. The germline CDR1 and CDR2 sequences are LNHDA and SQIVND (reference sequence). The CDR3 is CASSIEGVTGERPQHF. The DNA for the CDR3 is TGTGCCAGTAGTATAGAGGGCGTCACAGGGGAACGGCCCCAGCATTTT.

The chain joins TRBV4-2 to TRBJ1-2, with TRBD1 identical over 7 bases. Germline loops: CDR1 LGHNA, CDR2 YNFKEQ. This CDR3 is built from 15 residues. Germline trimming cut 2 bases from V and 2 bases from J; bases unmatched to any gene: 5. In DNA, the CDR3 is TGTGCCAGCAGCCAACCATCACAGGGGAACTATGGCTACACCTTC. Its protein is CASSQPSQGNYGYTF.

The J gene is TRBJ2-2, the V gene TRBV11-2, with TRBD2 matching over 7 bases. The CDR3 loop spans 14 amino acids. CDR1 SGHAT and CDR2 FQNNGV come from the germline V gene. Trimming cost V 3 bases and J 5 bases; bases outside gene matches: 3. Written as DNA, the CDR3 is TGTGCCAGCAGCTTGGGCGGGGGAACCGGGGAGCTGTTTTTT. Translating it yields CASSLGGGTGELFF.

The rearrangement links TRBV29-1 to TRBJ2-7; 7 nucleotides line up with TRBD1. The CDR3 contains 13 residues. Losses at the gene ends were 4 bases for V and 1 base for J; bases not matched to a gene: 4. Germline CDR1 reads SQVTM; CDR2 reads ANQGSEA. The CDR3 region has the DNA TGCAGCGTTGGTTACAGGGGTTCCTACGAGCAGTACTTC. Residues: CSVGYRGSYEQYF.

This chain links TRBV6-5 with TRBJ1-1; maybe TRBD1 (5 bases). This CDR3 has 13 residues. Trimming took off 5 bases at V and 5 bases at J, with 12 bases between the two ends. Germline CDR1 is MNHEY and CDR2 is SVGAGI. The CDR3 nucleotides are TGTGCCAGCAGTATCGGGCCAGGGACTGAAGCTTTCTTT. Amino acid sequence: CASSIGPGTEAFF.

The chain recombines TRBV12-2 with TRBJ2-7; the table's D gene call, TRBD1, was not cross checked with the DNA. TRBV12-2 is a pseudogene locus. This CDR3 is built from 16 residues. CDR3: CASRLGDSGSSYEQYF. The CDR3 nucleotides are TGTGCAAGTCGCTTAGGGGACAGTGGGAGCTCCTACGAGCAGTACTTC.

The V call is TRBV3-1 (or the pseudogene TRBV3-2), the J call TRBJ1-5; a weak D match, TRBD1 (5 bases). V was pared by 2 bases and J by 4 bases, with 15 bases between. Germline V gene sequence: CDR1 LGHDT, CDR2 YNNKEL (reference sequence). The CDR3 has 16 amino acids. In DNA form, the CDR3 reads TGTGCCAGCAGCCAATCCGCCCTAGGGGTAAATCAGCCCCAGCATTTT. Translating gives CASSQSALGVNQPQHF.

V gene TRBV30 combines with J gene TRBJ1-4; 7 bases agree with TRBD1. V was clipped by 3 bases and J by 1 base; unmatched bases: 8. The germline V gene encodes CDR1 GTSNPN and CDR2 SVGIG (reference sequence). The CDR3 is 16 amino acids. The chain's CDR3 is CAWSRGRLRTNEKLFF. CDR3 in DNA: TGTGCCTGGAGCAGGGGGAGACTACGAACTAATGAAAAACTGTTTTTT.

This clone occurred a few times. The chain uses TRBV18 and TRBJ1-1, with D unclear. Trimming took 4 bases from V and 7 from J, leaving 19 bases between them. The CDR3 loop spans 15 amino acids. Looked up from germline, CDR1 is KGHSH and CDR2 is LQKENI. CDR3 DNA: TGTGCCAGCTCACAAGGGAGTGGTCGCACGGGTGAAGCTTTCTTT. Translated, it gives CASSQGSGRTGEAFF.

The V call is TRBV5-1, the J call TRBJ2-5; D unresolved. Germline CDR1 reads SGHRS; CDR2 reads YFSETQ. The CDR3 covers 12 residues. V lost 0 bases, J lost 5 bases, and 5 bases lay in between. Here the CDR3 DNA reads TGCGCCAGCAGCTTGGAACTCGAGACCCAGTACTTC. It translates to CASSLELETQYF. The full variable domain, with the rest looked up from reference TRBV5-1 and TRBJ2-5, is KAGVTQTPRYLIKTRGQQVTLSCSPISGHRSVSWYQQTPGQGLQFLFEYFSETQRNKGNFPGRFSGRQFSNSRSEMNVSTLELGDSALYLCASSLELETQYFGPGTRLLVL.

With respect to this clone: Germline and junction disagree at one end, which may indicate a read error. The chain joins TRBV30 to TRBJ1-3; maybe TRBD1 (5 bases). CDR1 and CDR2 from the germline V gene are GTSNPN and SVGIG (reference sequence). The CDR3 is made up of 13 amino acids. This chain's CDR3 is CAWRLGGLDTQNF. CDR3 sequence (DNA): TGTGCCTGGAGGCTTGGGGGACTCGACACCCAAAATTTT.

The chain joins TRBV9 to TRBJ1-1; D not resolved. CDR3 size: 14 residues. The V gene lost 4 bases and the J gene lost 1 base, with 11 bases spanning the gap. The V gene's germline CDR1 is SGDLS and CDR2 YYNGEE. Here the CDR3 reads CASSLRVGNTEAFF. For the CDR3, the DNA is TGTGCCAGCAGCTTGAGGGTGGGGAACACTGAAGCTTTCTTT.

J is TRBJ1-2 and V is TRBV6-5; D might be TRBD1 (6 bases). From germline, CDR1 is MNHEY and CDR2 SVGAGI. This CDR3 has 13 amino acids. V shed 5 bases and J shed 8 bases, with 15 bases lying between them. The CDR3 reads CASSPLDRNGYTF. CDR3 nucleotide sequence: TGTGCCAGCAGTCCCCTAGACAGGAACGGCTACACCTTC.

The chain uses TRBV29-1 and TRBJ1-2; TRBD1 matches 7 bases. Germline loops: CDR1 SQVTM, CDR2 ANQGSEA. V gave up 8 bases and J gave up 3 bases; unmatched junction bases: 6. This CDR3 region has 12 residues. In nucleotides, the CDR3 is TGCAGCTTTGCCCAGGGGGACTATGGCTACACCTTC. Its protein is CSFAQGDYGYTF.

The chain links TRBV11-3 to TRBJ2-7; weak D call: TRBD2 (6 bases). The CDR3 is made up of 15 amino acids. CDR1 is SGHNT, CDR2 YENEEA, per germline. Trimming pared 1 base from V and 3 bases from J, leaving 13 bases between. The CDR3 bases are TGTGCCAGCAGCTTAGGGGGGGATATCGGCTACGAGCAGTACTTC. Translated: CASSLGGDIGYEQYF.

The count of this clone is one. The CDR3 coding sequence is TGTGCCAGCAGCCCGCTAGCGTTGGACACCGGGGAGCTGTTTTTT. Amino acids: CASSPLALDTGELFF. This chain uses TRBV7-3 with TRBJ2-2; TRBD2 is a possible D gene (6 bases). The CDR3 length is 15 residues. CDR1 and CDR2 (germline): SGHTA, FQGTGA. Trimming removed 5 bases at V and 3 bases at J, with 13 bases between.

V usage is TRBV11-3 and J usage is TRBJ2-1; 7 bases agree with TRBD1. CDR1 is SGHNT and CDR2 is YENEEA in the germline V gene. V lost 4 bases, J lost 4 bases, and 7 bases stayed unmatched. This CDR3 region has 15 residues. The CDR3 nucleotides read TGTGCCAGCAGCTCCGACAGGGATCGTTACAATGAGCAGTTCTTC. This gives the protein CASSSDRDRYNEQFF.

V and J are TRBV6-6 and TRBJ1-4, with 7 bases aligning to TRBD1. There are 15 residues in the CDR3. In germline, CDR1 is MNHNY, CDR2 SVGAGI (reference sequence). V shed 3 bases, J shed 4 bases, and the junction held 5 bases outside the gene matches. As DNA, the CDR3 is TGTGCCAGCAGTTATTCGGACAGGAATAATGAAAAACTGTTTTTT. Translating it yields CASSYSDRNNEKLFF.

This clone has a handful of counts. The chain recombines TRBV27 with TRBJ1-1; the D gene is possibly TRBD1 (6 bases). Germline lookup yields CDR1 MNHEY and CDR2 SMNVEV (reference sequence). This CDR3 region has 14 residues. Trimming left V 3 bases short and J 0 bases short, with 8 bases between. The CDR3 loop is CASSLGALNTEAFF. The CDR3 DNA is TGTGCCAGCAGTTTGGGGGCCTTGAACACTGAAGCTTTCTTT.

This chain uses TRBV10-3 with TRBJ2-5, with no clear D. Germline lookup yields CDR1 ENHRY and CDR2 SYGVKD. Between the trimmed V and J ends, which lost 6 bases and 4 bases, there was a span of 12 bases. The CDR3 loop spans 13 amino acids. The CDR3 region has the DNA TGTGCCATCAGGGGTAGCCCCAGAGAGACCCAGTACTTC. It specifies CAIRGSPRETQYF.

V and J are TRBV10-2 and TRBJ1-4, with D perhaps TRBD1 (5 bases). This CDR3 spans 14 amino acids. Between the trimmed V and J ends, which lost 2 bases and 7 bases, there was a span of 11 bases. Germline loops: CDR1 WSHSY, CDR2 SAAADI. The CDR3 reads CASSELSGFEKLFF. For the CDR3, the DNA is TGCGCCAGCAGTGAGCTGTCAGGGTTTGAAAAACTGTTTTTT.

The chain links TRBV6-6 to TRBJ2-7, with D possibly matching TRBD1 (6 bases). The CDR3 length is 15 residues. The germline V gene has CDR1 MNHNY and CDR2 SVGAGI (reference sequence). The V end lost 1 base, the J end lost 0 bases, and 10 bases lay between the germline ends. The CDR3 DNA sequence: TGTGCCAGCAGTTACTTAACAGGGAGCTCCTACGAGCAGTACTTC. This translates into CASSYLTGSSYEQYF.

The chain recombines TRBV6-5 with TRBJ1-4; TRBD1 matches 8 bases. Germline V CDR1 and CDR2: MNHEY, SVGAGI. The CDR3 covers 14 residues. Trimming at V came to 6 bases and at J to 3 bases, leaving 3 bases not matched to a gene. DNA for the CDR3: TGTGCCAGCAGCCTACAGGGGGCTAATGAAAAACTGTTTTTT. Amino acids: CASSLQGANEKLFF.

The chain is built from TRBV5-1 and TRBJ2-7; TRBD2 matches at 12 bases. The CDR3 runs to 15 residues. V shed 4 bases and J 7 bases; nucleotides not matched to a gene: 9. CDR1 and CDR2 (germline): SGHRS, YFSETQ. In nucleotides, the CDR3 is TGCGCCAGCAGCCCTGGGACTAGCGGGTTTAAAGAGCAGTACTTC. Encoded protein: CASSPGTSGFKEQYF.

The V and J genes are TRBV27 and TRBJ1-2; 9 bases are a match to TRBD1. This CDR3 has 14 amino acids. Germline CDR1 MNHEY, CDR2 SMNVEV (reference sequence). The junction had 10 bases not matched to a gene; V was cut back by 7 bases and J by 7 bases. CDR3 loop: CASKPSTGGFGYTF. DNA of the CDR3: TGTGCCAGCAAACCTTCCACAGGGGGCTTTGGCTACACCTTC.